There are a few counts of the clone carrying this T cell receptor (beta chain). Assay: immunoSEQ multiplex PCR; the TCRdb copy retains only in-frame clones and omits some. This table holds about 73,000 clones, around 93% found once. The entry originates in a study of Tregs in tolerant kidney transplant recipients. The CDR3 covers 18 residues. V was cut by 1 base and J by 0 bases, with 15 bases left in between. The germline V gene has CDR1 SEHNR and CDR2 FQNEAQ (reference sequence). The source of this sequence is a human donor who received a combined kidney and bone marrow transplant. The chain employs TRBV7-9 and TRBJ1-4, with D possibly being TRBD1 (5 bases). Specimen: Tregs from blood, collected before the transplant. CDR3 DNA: TGTGCCAGCAGCTTAGGATTACGGGGACTTGCAACTAATGAAAAACTGTTTTTT. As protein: CASSLGLRGLATNEKLFF.